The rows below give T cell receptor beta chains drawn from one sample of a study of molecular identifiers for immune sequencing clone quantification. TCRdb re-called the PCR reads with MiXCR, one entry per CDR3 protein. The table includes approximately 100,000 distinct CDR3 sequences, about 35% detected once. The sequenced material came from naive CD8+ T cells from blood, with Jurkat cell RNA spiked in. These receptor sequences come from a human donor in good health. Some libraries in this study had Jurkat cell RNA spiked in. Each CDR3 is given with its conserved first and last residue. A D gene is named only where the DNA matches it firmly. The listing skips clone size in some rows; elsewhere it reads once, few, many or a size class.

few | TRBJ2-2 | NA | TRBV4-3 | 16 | CASSQGHRVKAGELFF | TGCGCCAGCAGCCAGGGGCACAGGGTTAAGGCCGGGGAGCTGTTTTTT
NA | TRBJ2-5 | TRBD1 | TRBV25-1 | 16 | CASSDYRGIYQETQYF | TGTGCCAGCAGTGATTACAGGGGAATATACCAAGAGACCCAGTACTTC
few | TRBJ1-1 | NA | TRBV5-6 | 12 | CASSSSGIEAFF | TGTGCCAGCAGCTCTTCAGGGATTGAAGCTTTCTTT
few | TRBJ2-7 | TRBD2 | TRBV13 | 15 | CASSSQREGRYEQYF | TGTGCCAGCAGCTCCCAGCGGGAGGGCCGGTACGAGCAGTACTTC
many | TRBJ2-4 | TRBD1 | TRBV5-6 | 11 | CASSYGTEQYF | TGTGCCAGCAGTTATGGGACAGAACAGTACTTC
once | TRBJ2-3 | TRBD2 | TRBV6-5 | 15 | CASTVAGGVGDTQYF | TGTGCCAGCACTGTAGCGGGAGGGGTTGGGGATACGCAGTATTTT
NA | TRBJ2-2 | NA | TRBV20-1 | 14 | CSAPPITTTGELFF | TGCAGTGCCCCGCCAATAACGACCACCGGGGAGCTGTTTTTT
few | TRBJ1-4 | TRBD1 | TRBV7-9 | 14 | CASSDGQGNEKLFF | TGTGCCAGCAGCGATGGACAGGGAAATGAAAAACTGTTTTTT
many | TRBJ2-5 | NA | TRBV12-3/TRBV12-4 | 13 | CASSLSIRETQYF | TGTGCCAGCAGTTTATCGATTCGAGAGACCCAGTACTTC
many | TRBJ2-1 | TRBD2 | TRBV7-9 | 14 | CASSSGTSGQRGFF | TGTGCCAGCAGCTCCGGGACTAGCGGACAACGGGGGTTCTTC
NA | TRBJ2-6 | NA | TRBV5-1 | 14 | CASSTQAGANVLTF | TGCGCCAGCAGTACCCAGGCCGGGGCCAACGTCCTGACTTTC
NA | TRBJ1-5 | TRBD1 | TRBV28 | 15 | CASTAPDRVGQPQHF | TGTGCCAGCACGGCCCCGGACAGGGTAGGGCAGCCCCAGCATTTT
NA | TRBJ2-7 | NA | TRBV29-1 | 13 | CSVRDKSSYEQYF | TGCAGCGTCCGGGACAAAAGCTCCTACGAGCAGTACTTC
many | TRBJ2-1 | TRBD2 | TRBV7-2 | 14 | CASSLEPSGNEQFF | TGTGCCAGCAGCTTAGAGCCTAGCGGCAATGAGCAGTTCTTC
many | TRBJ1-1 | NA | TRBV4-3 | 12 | CASSQVGTEAFF | TGCGCCAGCAGCCAAGTTGGGACTGAAGCTTTCTTT
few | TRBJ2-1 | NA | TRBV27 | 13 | CASSFPGYNEQFF | TGTGCCAGCAGTTTTCCGGGGTACAATGAGCAGTTCTTC
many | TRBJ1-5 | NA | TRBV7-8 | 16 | CASSLGGTGTNQPQHF | TGTGCCAGCAGCTTAGGGGGGACGGGAACTAATCAGCCCCAGCATTTT
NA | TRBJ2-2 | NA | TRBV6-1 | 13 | CASLEGLTGELFF | TGTGCCAGCTTAGAAGGGCTTACCGGGGAGCTGTTTTTT
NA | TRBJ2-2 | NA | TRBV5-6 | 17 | CASSLGLRDSPTGELFF | TGTGCCAGCAGCTTGGGACTAAGAGACAGCCCCACCGGGGAGCTGTTTTTT
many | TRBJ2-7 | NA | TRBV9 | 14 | CASSGVPDHYEQYF | TGTGCCAGCAGCGGGGTCCCGGACCACTACGAGCAGTACTTC
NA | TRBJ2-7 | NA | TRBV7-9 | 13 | CASSLGQGDEQYF | TGTGCCAGCAGCTTGGGGCAGGGCGACGAGCAGTACTTC
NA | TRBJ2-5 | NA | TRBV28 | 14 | CASSLVLSQETQYF | TGTGCCAGCAGTTTGGTCCTCAGCCAAGAGACCCAGTACTTC
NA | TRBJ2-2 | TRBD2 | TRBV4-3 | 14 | CASSQSGASGELFF | TGCGCCAGCAGCCAAAGCGGGGCTTCCGGGGAGCTGTTTTTT
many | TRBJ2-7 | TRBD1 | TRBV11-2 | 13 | CASSGGQDYEQYF | TGTGCCAGCAGCGGAGGACAGGACTACGAGCAGTACTTC
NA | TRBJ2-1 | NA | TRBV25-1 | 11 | CASRFYNEQFF | TGTGCCAGCAGGTTCTACAATGAGCAGTTCTTC
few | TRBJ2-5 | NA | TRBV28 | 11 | CASRDSLTQYF | TGTGCCAGTAGGGACTCCCTGACCCAGTACTTC
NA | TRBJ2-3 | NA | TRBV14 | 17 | CASSHEPVRLGTDTQYF | TGTGCCAGCAGCCATGAACCAGTTAGATTGGGCACAGATACGCAGTATTTT
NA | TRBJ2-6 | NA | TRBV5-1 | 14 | CASSTLAGAHVLTF | TGCGCCAGCAGTACCCTGGCCGGGGCCCACGTCCTGACTTTC
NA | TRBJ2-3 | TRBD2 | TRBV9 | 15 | CASSAGLAGTDTQYF | TGTGCCAGCAGCGCAGGACTAGCGGGAACAGATACGCAGTATTTT
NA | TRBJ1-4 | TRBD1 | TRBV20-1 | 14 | CSARKTGEGEKLFF | TGCAGTGCGCGGAAGACAGGGGAGGGTGAAAAACTGTTTTTT
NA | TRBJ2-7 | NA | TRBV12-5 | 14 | CASQPAPRAYEQYF | TGTGCTAGTCAGCCAGCTCCCCGGGCATACGAGCAGTACTTC
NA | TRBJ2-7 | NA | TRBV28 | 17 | CASSSPGLVECLYEQYF | TGTGCCAGCAGTTCCCCAGGTCTTGTGGAATGTCTCTACGAGCAGTACTTC
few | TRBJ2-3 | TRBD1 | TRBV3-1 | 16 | CASSQEDREGTDTQYF | TGTGCCAGCAGCCAAGAGGACAGGGAGGGCACAGATACGCAGTATTTT
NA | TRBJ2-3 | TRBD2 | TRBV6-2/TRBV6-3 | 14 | CASSYPLAGTDLYF | TGTGCCAGCAGTTACCCGCTAGCGGGGACAGATCTGTATTTT
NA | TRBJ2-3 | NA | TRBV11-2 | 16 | CASSPIHKPLTDAQYF | TGTGCCAGCAGCCCGATCCATAAACCACTCACAGATGCGCAGTATTTT
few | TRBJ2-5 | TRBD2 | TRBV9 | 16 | CASSVGPSGSLETQYF | TGTGCCAGCAGCGTAGGACCCAGCGGGAGTTTGGAGACCCAGTACTTC
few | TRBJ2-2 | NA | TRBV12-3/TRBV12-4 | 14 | CASQGVTNTGELFF | TGTGCCAGCCAGGGTGTCACGAACACCGGGGAGCTGTTTTTT
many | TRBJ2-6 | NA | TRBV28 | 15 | CASSLWISGANVLTF | TGTGCCAGCAGTTTATGGATCTCTGGGGCCAACGTCCTGACTTTC
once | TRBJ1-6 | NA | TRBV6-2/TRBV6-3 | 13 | CASSGTRNSPLHF | TGTGCCAGCAGCGGGACAAGAAATTCACCCCTCCACTTT
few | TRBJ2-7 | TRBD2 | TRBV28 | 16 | CASSLALAGGTYEQYF | TGTGCCAGCAGTTTAGCACTAGCGGGAGGTACCTACGAGCAGTACTTC
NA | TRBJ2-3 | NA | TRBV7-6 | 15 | CASSPGLSATDTQYF | TGTGCCAGCAGCCCGGGACTTTCAGCCACAGATACGCAGTATTTT
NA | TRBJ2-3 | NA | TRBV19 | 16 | CASSIPSGSSPDTQYF | TGTGCCAGTAGTATCCCGTCCGGTTCGAGTCCAGATACGCAGTATTTT
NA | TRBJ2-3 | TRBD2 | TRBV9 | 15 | CASSVGTSRGGTQYF | TGTGCCAGCAGCGTCGGGACTAGTAGAGGAGGTACGCAGTATTTT
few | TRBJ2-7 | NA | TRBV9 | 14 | CASSVGSGVYEQYF | TGTGCCAGCAGCGTAGGGTCGGGAGTCTACGAGCAGTACTTC
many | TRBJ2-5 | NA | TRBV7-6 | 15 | CASSATSRIQETQYF | TGTGCCAGCAGCGCCACTAGCAGAATCCAAGAGACCCAGTACTTC
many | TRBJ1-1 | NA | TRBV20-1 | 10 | CSARGTEAFF | TGCAGTGCTAGAGGGACTGAAGCTTTCTTT
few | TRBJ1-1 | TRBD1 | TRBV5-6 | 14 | CASSFGTGPAEAFF | TGTGCCAGCAGCTTCGGGACAGGTCCTGCTGAAGCTTTCTTT
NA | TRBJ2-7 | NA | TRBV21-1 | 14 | CASSKGQGTYEQYF | TGTGCCAGCAGCAAAGGACAGGGTACCTACGAGCAGTACTTC
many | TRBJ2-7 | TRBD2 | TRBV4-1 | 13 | CASSLAGTSEQYF | TGCGCCAGCAGCCTAGCGGGGACTAGCGAGCAGTACTTC
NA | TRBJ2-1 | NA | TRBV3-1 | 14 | CASSHLGGNNEQFF | TGTGCCAGCAGCCATCTGGGCGGGAACAATGAGCAGTTCTTC
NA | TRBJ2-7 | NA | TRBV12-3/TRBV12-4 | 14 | CASSLQVFPYEQYF | TGTGCCAGCAGTTTACAGGTTTTCCCCTACGAGCAGTACTTC
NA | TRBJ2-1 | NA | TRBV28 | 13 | CASSDGHYNEQFF | TGTGCCAGCAGCGATGGCCACTACAATGAGCAGTTCTTC
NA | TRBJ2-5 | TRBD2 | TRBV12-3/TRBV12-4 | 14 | CAGTVAGLQETQYF | TGTGCCGGCACCGTAGCGGGATTGCAAGAGACCCAGTACTTC
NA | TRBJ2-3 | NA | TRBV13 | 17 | CASSLGLEGLRTDTRYF | TGTGCCAGCAGCTTAGGGCTAGAGGGACTCCGCACAGATACGCGGTATTTT
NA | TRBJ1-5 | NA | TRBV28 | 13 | CATSLGVNQPQHF | TGTGCCACCTCGTTAGGGGTTAATCAGCCCCAGCATTTT